This entry concerns a single TCR beta chain. Its antigen is unidentified. Germline CDR1 reads ENHRY; CDR2 reads SYGVKD. The CDR3 runs 14 residues. V gave up 2 bases and J gave up 1 base, with 9 bases separating them. These data come from a study of T cells in Graves' hyperthyroidism and ophthalmopathy. Study-level findings and limits: Ophthalmopathy cases were set apart from stable hyperthyroidism by a 13 V-J model.

The diagnostic basis comprised clinical symptoms, serum thyroxine and TRAb, thyroid ultrasound and orbital computed tomography. PBMCs stemmed from approximately 10 ml fresh peripheral blood. Amplified TCR beta CDR3 regions came from RNA transcripts. HTBI primers were employed in a first-round RT-PCR of the TCR CDR3. Via MiXCR, TCRdb re-called the multiplex PCR reads, giving one row per CDR3 protein. The sample has fewer than 650,000 distinct CDR3 sequences; over 12% are singletons. V gene TRBV10-3 combines with J gene TRBJ2-7, with D perhaps matching TRBD1 or TRBD2 (5 bases each). The sample comprised blood. The sequence was collected from a woman in her forties with Graves' ophthalmopathy. CDR3 loop: CAISEGTRSYEQYF. The CDR3 bases are TGTGCCATCAGTGAGGGGACGAGATCCTACGAGCAGTACTTC.